The entry below describes one TCR beta chain. Its antigen is not known. This sample is part of a study of a mutant IDH1 vaccine in newly diagnosed glioma. Study context: Vaccine administration was initiated 4-6 weeks following radiotherapy alone, or with temozolomide cycles. The therapy given earlier, which was standard therapy, consisted of radiotherapy, temozolomide, or both, and most of the patients received both.

Time point in this sample: week 11, during vaccination. A single vaccine dose contained 300 ug of mutant IDH1 20-mer peptide, and topical imiquimod was used with it. New astrocytomas of WHO grade 3 or 4 that were IDH1-mutant and ATRX-lost were found in the donors. The protocol was immunoSEQ multiplex PCR, while the TCRdb copy is restricted to in-frame clones and leaves out a portion. The sample includes around 120,000 clones, around three quarters of them seen just once. Findings of the study overall: Top-clonotype changes in peripheral T cells seemed unrelated to pseudoprogression.

Sequenced here: PBMCs, sampled from a glioma patient whose treatment included an IDH1 peptide vaccine. This TCR derives from a man aged 40-49 years with glioma.

The CDR3 here is CASSTRQGGNNEQFF. The CDR3 DNA reads as TGTGCCAGCAGCACACGACAGGGTGGGAACAATGAGCAGTTCTTC. The chain recombines TRBV9 with TRBJ2-1; 7 positions match TRBD1. Losses at the gene ends were 4 bases for V and 5 bases for J; bases not matched to a gene: 9. In germline, CDR1 is SGDLS, CDR2 YYNGEE. This CDR3 region has 15 residues.